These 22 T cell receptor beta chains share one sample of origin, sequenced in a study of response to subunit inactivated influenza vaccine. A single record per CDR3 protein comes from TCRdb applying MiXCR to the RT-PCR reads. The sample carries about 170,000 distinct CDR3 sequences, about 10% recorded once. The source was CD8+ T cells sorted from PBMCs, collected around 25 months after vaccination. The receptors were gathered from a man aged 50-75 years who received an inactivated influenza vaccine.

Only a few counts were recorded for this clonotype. The CDR3, as DNA: TGTGCCAGCAGCTTCATTGCGGGTGAAATCAAGGGCGTAGATACGCAGTATTTT. It translates to CASSFIAGEIKGVDTQYF. The J gene is TRBJ2-3, the V gene TRBV11-1, with D possibly being TRBD2 (5 bases). The length of the CDR3 is 18 residues. Trimming removed 3 bases from V and 5 bases from J, with 24 bases in between. From germline, CDR1 is SGHAT and CDR2 FQDESV (reference sequence).

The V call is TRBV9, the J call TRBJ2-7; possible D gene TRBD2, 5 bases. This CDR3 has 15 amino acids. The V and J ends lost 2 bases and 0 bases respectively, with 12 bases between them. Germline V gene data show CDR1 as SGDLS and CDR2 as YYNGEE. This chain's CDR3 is CASSVGSAYSYEQYF. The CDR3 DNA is TGTGCCAGCAGCGTGGGTAGCGCTTACTCCTACGAGCAGTACTTC. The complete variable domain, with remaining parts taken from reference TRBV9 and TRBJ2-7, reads DSGVTQTPKHLITATGQRVTLRCSPRSGDLSVYWYQQSLDQGLQFLIQYYNGEERAKGNILERFSAQQFPDLHSELNLSSLELGDSALYFCASSVGSAYSYEQYFGPGTRLTVT.

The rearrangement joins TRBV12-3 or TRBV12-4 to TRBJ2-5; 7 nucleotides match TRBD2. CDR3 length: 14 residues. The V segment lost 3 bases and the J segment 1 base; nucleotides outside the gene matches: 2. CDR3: CASSFGGTQETQYF. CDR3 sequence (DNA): TGTGCCAGCAGTTTCGGGGGGACCCAAGAGACCCAGTACTTC.

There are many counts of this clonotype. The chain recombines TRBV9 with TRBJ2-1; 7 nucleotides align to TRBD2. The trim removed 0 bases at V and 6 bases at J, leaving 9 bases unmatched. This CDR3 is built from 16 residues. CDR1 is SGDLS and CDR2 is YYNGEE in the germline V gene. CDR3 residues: CASSVEGGSGFNEQFF. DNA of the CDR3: TGTGCCAGCAGCGTAGAGGGCGGGAGCGGCTTCAATGAGCAGTTCTTC.

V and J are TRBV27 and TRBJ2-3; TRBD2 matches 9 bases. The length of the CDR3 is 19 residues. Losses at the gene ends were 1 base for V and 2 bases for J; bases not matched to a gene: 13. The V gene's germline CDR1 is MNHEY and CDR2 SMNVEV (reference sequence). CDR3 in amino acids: CASSLFSPLAGMDTDTQYF. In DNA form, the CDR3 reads TGTGCCAGCAGTTTATTCTCGCCCCTAGCGGGAATGGACACAGATACGCAGTATTTT.

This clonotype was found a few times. The CDR3 DNA is TGTGCCAGCAGCCAGGACAGAGGTCGGGACAGGGTCCATGAGCAGTTCTTC. It translates to CASSQDRGRDRVHEQFF. V and J are TRBV4-2 and TRBJ2-1; 9 bases fit TRBD1. CDR1 and CDR2 (germline): LGHNA, YNFKEQ. The CDR3 runs 17 residues. V was clipped by 3 bases and J by 8 bases; unmatched bases: 14.

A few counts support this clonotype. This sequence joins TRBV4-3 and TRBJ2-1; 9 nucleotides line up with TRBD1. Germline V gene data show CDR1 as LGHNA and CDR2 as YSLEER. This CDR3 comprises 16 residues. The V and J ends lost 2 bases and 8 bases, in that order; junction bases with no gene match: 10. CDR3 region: CASSQSSGQGPHEQFF. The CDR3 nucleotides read TGCGCCAGCAGCCAAAGTAGCGGACAGGGGCCCCATGAGCAGTTCTTC.

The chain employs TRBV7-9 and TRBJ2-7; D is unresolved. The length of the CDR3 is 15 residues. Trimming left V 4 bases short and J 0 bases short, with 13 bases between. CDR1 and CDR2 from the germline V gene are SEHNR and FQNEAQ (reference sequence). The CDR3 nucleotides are TGTGCCAGCAGCTCGCCCTCAATCAACTCCTACGAGCAGTACTTC. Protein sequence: CASSSPSINSYEQYF.

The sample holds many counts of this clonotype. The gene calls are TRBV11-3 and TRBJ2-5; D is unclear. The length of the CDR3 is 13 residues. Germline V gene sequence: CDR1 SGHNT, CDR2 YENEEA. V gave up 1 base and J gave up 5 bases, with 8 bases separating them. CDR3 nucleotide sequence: TGTGCCAGCAGCTTAGTGCCCGGGGAGACCCAGTACTTC. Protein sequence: CASSLVPGETQYF. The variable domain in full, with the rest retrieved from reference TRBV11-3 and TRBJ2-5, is EAGVVQSPRYKIIEKKQPVAFWCNPISGHNTLYWYLQNLGQGPELLIRYENEEAVDDSQLPKDRFSAERLKGVDSTLKIQPAELGDSAVYLCASSLVPGETQYFGPGTRLLVL.

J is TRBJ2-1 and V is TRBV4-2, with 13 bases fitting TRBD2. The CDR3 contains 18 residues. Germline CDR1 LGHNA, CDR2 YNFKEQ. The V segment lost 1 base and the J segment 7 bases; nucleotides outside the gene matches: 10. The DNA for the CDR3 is TGTGCCAGCAGCCAAGGGACTAGCGGGGGTCCCTGGGCAAATGAGCAGTTCTTC. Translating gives CASSQGTSGGPWANEQFF.

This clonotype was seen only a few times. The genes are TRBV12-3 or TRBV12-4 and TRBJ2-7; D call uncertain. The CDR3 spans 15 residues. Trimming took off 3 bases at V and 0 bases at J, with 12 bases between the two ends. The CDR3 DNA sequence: TGTGCCAGCAGTTTTCGGACCGCTCTCTCCTACGAGCAGTACTTC. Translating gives CASSFRTALSYEQYF.

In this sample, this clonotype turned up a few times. CDR3: CSVGGGAGYEQYF. The DNA of the CDR3 is TGCAGCGTGGGGGGCGGGGCCGGTTACGAGCAGTACTTC. This chain joins TRBV29-1 and TRBJ2-7, with D perhaps given as TRBD1 or TRBD2 (6 bases each). The germline CDR1 and CDR2 sequences are SQVTM and ANQGSEA. The CDR3 spans 13 residues. V lost 6 bases and J 4 bases, leaving 16 bases between the germline ends.

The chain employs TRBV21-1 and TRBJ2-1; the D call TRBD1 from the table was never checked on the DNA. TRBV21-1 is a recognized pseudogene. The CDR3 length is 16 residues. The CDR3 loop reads CASSPGAGSSYNEQFF. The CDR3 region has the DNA TGTGCCAGCAGTCCCGGTGCAGGAAGCTCCTACAATGAGCAGTTCTTC.

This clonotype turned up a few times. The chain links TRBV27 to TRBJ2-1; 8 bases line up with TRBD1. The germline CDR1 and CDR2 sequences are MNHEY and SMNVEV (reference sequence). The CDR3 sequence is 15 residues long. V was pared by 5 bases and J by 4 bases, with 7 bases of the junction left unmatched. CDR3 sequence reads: CASSLRTGTYNEQFF. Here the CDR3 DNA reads TGTGCCAGCAGTCTCCGGACAGGGACTTACAATGAGCAGTTCTTC.

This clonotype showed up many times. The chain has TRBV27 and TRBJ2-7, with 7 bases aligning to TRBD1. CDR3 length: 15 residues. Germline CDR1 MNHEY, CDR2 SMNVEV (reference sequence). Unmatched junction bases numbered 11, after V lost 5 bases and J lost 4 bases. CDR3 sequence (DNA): TGTGCCAGCAGTCCAAACCCGACAGGGATGTACGAGCAGTACTTC. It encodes CASSPNPTGMYEQYF.

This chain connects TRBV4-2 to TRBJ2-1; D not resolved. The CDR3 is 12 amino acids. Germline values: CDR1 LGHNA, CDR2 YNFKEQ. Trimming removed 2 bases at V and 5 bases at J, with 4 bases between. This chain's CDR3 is CASSQSDNEQFF. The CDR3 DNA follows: TGTGCCAGCAGCCAATCCGACAATGAGCAGTTCTTC.

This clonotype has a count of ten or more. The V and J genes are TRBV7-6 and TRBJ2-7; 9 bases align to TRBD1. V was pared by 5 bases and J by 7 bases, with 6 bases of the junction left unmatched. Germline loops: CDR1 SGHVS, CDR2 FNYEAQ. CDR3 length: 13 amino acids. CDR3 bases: TGTGCCAGCAGCCAAGAGACAGGGGGTGAGCAGTACTTC. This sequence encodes CASSQETGGEQYF.

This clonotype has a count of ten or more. Written as DNA, the CDR3 is TGCGCCAGCAGCCAAGAAGTTGTGGGCCTCCGCGAGCAGTACTTC. Encoded protein: CASSQEVVGLREQYF. The chain uses TRBV4-3 and TRBJ2-7; D unresolved. The CDR3 is 15 residues long. V lost 0 bases to trimming and J lost 6 bases, with 15 bases between them. Germline V gene data show CDR1 as LGHNA and CDR2 as YSLEER.

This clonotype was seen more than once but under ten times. DNA of the CDR3: TGTGCCAGCAGCCATTCCCTGACCATACTCAAAAACATTCAGTACTTC. It is translated as CASSHSLTILKNIQYF. The rearrangement uses TRBV4-2 and TRBJ2-4; D not resolved. This CDR3 region has 16 residues. Germline-derived CDR1 and CDR2 are LGHNA and YNFKEQ. V was cut by 3 bases and J by 3 bases, with 15 bases left in between.

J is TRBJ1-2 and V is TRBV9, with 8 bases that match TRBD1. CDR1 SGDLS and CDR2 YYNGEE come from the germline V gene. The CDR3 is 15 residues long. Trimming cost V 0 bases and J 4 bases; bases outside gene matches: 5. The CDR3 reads CASSVEPQGGYGYTF. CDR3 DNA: TGTGCCAGCAGCGTAGAGCCACAGGGGGGCTATGGCTACACCTTC.

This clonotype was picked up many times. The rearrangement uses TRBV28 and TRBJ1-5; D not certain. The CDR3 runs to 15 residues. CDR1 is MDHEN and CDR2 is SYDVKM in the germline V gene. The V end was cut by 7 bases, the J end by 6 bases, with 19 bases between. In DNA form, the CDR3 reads TGTGCCAGCATCTCTCCCGGACGAGTAGGTCAGCCCCAGCATTTT. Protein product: CASISPGRVGQPQHF.

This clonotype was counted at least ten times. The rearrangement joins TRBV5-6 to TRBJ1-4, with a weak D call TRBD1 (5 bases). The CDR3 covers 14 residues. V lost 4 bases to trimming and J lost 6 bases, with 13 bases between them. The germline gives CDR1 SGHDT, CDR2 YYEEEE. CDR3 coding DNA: TGTGCCAGCAGCGGAGAAGGGGCCGATGAAAAACTGTTTTTT. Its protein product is CASSGEGADEKLFF.